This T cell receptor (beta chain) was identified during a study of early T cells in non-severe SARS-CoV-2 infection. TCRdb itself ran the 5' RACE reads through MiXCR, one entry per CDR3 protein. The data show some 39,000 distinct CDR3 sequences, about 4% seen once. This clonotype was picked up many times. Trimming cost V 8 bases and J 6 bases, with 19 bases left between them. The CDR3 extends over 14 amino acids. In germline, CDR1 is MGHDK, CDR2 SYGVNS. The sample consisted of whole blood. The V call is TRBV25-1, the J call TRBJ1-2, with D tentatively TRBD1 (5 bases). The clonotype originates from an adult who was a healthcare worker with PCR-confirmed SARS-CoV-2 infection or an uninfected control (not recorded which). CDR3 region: CASSYGQRGDGYTF. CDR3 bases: TGTGCCAGCTCTTACGGACAACGGGGGGATGGCTACACCTTC.